This note documents a single T cell receptor (beta chain) sequence. Authors' processing steps: Amplification with reference gene primers provided the estimates of nucleated cell counts. Produced via immunoSEQ multiplex PCR; TCRdb's table is partial and in-frame only. V and J calls and clone size are copied from that table; D and trimming were computed from the DNA. The data hold 50,000 to 70,000 clones, with approximately 82% observed a single time. Germline V lookup: CDR1 SQVTM, CDR2 ANQGSEA. This CDR3 has 11 residues. Trimming took off 3 bases at V and 3 bases at J, with 6 bases between the two ends. This record belongs to a study of blood T cell repertoires in COVID-19. Across the whole study: The United States, Italy and Spain supplied acute and convalescent COVID-19 samples. PBMCs, B-cell-depleted T cells, or T cells provided the cDNA or gDNA that made up the material.

V gene TRBV29-1 combines with J gene TRBJ2-7; possible D gene TRBD2, 5 bases. The TCR was taken from a woman aged 55 to 70 with acute or convalescent COVID-19. Sequenced sample: peripheral blood. CDR3 sequence: CSVDGIYEQYF. CDR3 in DNA: TGCAGCGTTGACGGGATCTACGAGCAGTACTTC.